The 30 T cell receptor beta chains listed next were all sequenced from one sample in a study of blood T cell repertoires in COVID-19 (dated by TCRdb to about 2020). Receptors were amplified or captured by the immunoSEQ multiplex PCR assay. Sourced from immuneACCESS, this table was stored by TCRdb with only in-frame sequences that have V and J called. A share of the clones is absent; for the studies checked, an unresolved V gene accounts for under half, and the remainder has no known explanation. The sample includes around 84,000 clones, with approximately 90% observed a single time. About 4.8% of the sample goes to the ten largest clones. Sequenced sample: peripheral blood. The receptors were sampled from a man aged 50 to 60 with active COVID-19.

This chain uses TRBV5-4 with TRBJ2-7; TRBD1 agrees at 8 bases. The CDR3 is 16 residues long. V lost 0 bases and J lost 1; bases outside the gene matches: 6. CDR1 and CDR2 (germline): SGHNT, YYREEE (reference sequence). The chain's CDR3 is CASSLAATGVSYEQYF. CDR3 coding DNA: TGTGCCAGCAGCTTGGCGGCGACAGGGGTTTCCTACGAGCAGTACTTC.

The chain combines TRBV27 with TRBJ2-7, with a weak D call TRBD1 (5 bases). V lost 3 bases, J lost 2 bases, and 11 bases lay in between. The CDR3 consists of 14 residues. Germline V CDR1 and CDR2: MNHEY, SMNVEV (reference sequence). CDR3 nucleotide sequence: TGTGCCAGCAGTTTCAGGGTAGGAACCTACGAGCAGTACTTC. This encodes CASSFRVGTYEQYF.

The chain joins TRBV6-5 to TRBJ2-7, with 8 bases identical to TRBD1. There are 13 residues in the CDR3. Germline V lookup: CDR1 MNHEY, CDR2 SVGAGI. V lost 9 bases to trimming and J lost 1 base; unmatched junction nucleotides: 5. The CDR3 here is CASGRQGSYEQYF. CDR3 in DNA: TGTGCCAGTGGAAGACAGGGGTCCTACGAGCAGTACTTC.

The chain recombines TRBV21-1 with TRBJ1-4; the DNA was not used to check the table's D call, TRBD1. TRBV21-1 is a documented pseudogene. The CDR3 has 14 amino acids. The CDR3 DNA reads as TGTGCCAGCAGCAATGGGACAGGGCCAGAAAAACTGTTTTTT. Amino acid sequence: CASSNGTGPEKLFF.

The chain is built from TRBV7-2 and TRBJ2-5; D remains unclear. V was pared by 5 bases and J by 5 bases, with 6 bases between. Germline loops: CDR1 SGHTA, CDR2 FQGNSA. This CDR3 contains 11 residues. CDR3 loop: CASSVSETQYF. The CDR3, as DNA: TGTGCCAGCAGCGTGAGCGAGACCCAGTACTTC.

This clone was seen a few times. The gene calls are TRBV11-2 and TRBJ1-2; possible D gene TRBD1, 6 bases. CDR1 is SGHAT, CDR2 FQNNGV, per germline. There are 14 residues in the CDR3. Trimming cost V 1 base and J 8 bases, with 14 bases left between them. The CDR3 DNA is TGTGCCAGCAGCTTAGGGGGGCACACTTTAGGCTACACCTTC. Translation: CASSLGGHTLGYTF.

The V and J genes are TRBV28 and TRBJ1-1, with a tentative D call TRBD1 (6 bases). The CDR3 is 10 residues long. V dropped 5 bases and J dropped 11 bases, with 9 bases sitting between them. The germline V gene encodes CDR1 MDHEN and CDR2 SYDVKM. CDR3 sequence (DNA): TGTGCCAGCAGTGACAGGAGGGCTTTCTTT. Protein: CASSDRRAFF. The variable domain in full, completed from reference TRBV28 and TRBJ1-1, reads DVKVTQSSRYLVKRTGEKVFLECVQDMDHENMFWYRQDPGLGLRLIYFSYDVKMKEKGDIPEGYSVSREKKERFSLILESASTNQTSMYLCASSDRRAFFGQGTRLTVV.

The sample holds one count of this clone. The rearrangement uses TRBV9 and TRBJ2-2; 10 positions agree with TRBD2. Germline V gene data show CDR1 as SGDLS and CDR2 as YYNGEE. Trimming removed 3 bases from V and 4 bases from J; junction bases left unmatched: 3. This CDR3 comprises 15 residues. The CDR3 DNA reads as TGTGCCAGCAGCGAGAGACTAGCGGGCACCGGGGAGCTGTTTTTT. It specifies CASSERLAGTGELFF.

This chain joins TRBV7-3 and TRBJ2-1; no clear D gene. The germline V gene has CDR1 SGHTA and CDR2 FQGTGA. V was clipped by 5 bases and J by 3 bases, with 8 bases between them. This CDR3 is 13 amino acids long. The DNA for the CDR3 is TGTGCCAGCAGCACCCTAGACTACAATGAGCAGTTCTTC. This translates into CASSTLDYNEQFF.

The V and J genes are TRBV14 and TRBJ2-3, with D perhaps matching TRBD1 (6 bases). This CDR3 spans 14 amino acids. Trimming left V 1 base short and J 6 bases short, with 11 bases between. In germline, CDR1 is SGHDN, CDR2 FVKESK. In DNA, the CDR3 is TGTGCCAGCAGCCAAGCGGCAGGGGTGGATACGCAGTATTTT. Amino acid sequence: CASSQAAGVDTQYF.

The rearrangement uses TRBV7-2 and TRBJ2-1; TRBD2 might be the D (5 bases). The CDR3 covers 15 residues. The germline V gene has CDR1 SGHTA and CDR2 FQGNSA. The germline V and J ends were trimmed by 5 bases and 0 bases, with 11 bases remaining between them. DNA for the CDR3: TGTGCCAGCAGCACCCAGGCGGGCTCCTACAATGAGCAGTTCTTC. The encoded protein is CASSTQAGSYNEQFF.

V and J are TRBV6-1 and TRBJ2-1; 8 nucleotides match TRBD2. Germline CDR1 reads MNHNS; CDR2 reads SASEGT. Trimming removed 0 bases from V and 8 bases from J; junction bases left unmatched: 6. The CDR3 length is 15 residues. This CDR3 reads CASSEAAGARDEQFF. The CDR3 region has the DNA TGTGCCAGCAGTGAAGCAGCGGGAGCACGCGATGAGCAGTTCTTC.

This clone was detected only once. This chain connects TRBV2 to TRBJ2-7; 7 bases line up with TRBD1. Trimming took 4 bases from V and 4 from J; bases not matched to a gene: 10. The CDR3 is made up of 15 amino acids. The V gene's germline CDR1 is SNHLY and CDR2 FYNNEI. The CDR3 spells CASSADRVAVYEQYF. CDR3 nucleotides: TGTGCCAGCAGTGCCGACAGGGTGGCGGTTTACGAGCAGTACTTC.

The rearrangement uses TRBV30 and TRBJ1-2, with TRBD1 as a possible D gene (5 bases). CDR1 and CDR2 (germline): GTSNPN, SVGIG (reference sequence). V lost 4 bases and J 8 bases, leaving 17 bases between the germline ends. This CDR3 is built from 13 residues. The CDR3 is CAWTGSGLIGYTF. The CDR3 DNA sequence: TGTGCCTGGACCGGTTCAGGGCTGATCGGCTACACCTTC.

This clone was found once. V and J are TRBV3-1 (or the pseudogene TRBV3-2) and TRBJ2-4; no firm D call. CDR1 and CDR2 from the germline V gene are LGHDT and YNNKEL (reference sequence). The CDR3 spans 13 residues. V lost 0 bases, J lost 9 bases, and 9 bases lay in between. The CDR3 region is CASSQDVATIQYF. The CDR3 DNA reads TGTGCCAGCAGCCAAGACGTGGCAACCATTCAGTACTTC.

The chain uses TRBV24-1 and TRBJ2-2; perhaps TRBD1 as D (6 bases). The CDR3 consists of 14 residues. V lost 9 bases and J lost 4, with 14 bases in between. Germline V CDR1 and CDR2: KGHDR, SFDVKD. The CDR3 reads CATRQTGSTGELFF. The CDR3 nucleotides are TGTGCCACCCGGCAGACAGGCTCCACCGGGGAGCTGTTTTTT.

The chain uses TRBV6-4 and TRBJ1-3; no firm D call. CDR1 and CDR2 from the germline V gene are MRHNA and SNTAGT. With 3 bases removed from V and 2 bases from J, the gap between germline ends came to 5 bases. The CDR3 loop spans 13 amino acids. The CDR3 is CASSDSPGNTIYF. DNA for the CDR3: TGTGCCAGCAGTGATAGCCCTGGAAACACCATATATTTT.

The chain uses TRBV10-2 and TRBJ1-1; 10 bases line up with TRBD1. The V segment lost 10 bases and the J segment 5 bases; nucleotides outside the gene matches: 7. CDR1 is WSHSY and CDR2 is SAAADI in the germline V gene. The CDR3 loop spans 13 amino acids. The CDR3 reads CATRDRGYTEAFF. CDR3 DNA sequence: TGCGCCACCCGGGACAGGGGATATACTGAAGCTTTCTTT.

The chain combines TRBV6-1 with TRBJ2-5; the match to TRBD1 covers 9 bases. V lost 1 base to trimming and J lost 5 bases; unmatched junction nucleotides: 5. The germline V gene has CDR1 MNHNS and CDR2 SASEGT. The CDR3 runs 15 residues. The CDR3 DNA follows: TGTGCCAGCAGTGAAGGGACAGGGGCTTGGGAGACCCAGTACTTC. It encodes CASSEGTGAWETQYF.

V usage is TRBV27 and J usage is TRBJ2-1; 12 nucleotides align to TRBD2. The CDR3 loop spans 15 amino acids. Per germline, CDR1 MNHEY and CDR2 SMNVEV (reference sequence). The ends lost 5 bases at V and 8 bases at J; junction bases unmatched: 7. CDR3 DNA sequence: TGTGCCAGCAGTCTAGGACTAGCGGGGCTGGATGAGCAGTTCTTC. It yields the protein CASSLGLAGLDEQFF.

The V gene is TRBV7-2, the J gene TRBJ2-7; 14 nucleotides align to TRBD2. V lost 0 bases and J lost 3; bases outside the gene matches: 7. The germline V gene has CDR1 SGHTA and CDR2 FQGNSA. The CDR3 has 18 residues. The CDR3 DNA is TGTGCCAGCAGCTTAGCCCCGGGACTAGCGGGGGAGAGCTACGAGCAGTACTTC. It yields the protein CASSLAPGLAGESYEQYF.

The gene calls are TRBV25-1 and TRBJ1-2; TRBD1 aligns across 7 bases. Germline V gene sequence: CDR1 MGHDK, CDR2 SYGVNS. The CDR3 is made up of 13 amino acids. V was clipped by 9 bases and J by 5 bases; unmatched bases: 9. The CDR3 spells CASSPGQLYGYTF. In nucleotides, the CDR3 is TGTGCCAGTTCCCCGGGACAGCTTTATGGCTACACCTTC.

The chain has TRBV19 and TRBJ2-1, with a weak D call TRBD2 (7 bases). There are 15 residues in the CDR3. V dropped 5 bases and J dropped 6 bases, with 17 bases sitting between them. Germline V gene data show CDR1 as LNHDA and CDR2 as SQIVND (reference sequence). CDR3 in amino acids: CASSAGQRDTNEQFF. DNA for the CDR3: TGTGCCAGTAGTGCCGGACAGCGGGATACCAATGAGCAGTTCTTC. Drawing the rest from reference TRBV19 and TRBJ2-1, the complete variable domain is DGGITQSPKYLFRKEGQNVTLSCEQNLNHDAMYWYRQDPGQGLRLIYYSQIVNDFQKGDIAEGYSVSREKKESFPLTVTSAQKNPTAFYLCASSAGQRDTNEQFFGPGTRLTVL.

The chain couples TRBV9 to TRBJ2-3; weak D call: TRBD1 (8 bases). Trimming shortened V by 4 bases and J by 5 bases, and 14 bases separated the two germline ends. In germline, CDR1 is SGDLS, CDR2 YYNGEE. The CDR3 covers 14 residues. This CDR3 reads CASSINRGGDTQYF. In nucleotides, the CDR3 is TGTGCCAGCAGCATAAACAGGGGGGGAGATACGCAGTATTTT. The whole variable domain, remainder taken from reference TRBV9 and TRBJ2-3, is DSGVTQTPKHLITATGQRVTLRCSPRSGDLSVYWYQQSLDQGLQFLIQYYNGEERAKGNILERFSAQQFPDLHSELNLSSLELGDSALYFCASSINRGGDTQYFGPGTRLTVL.

This chain links TRBV9 with TRBJ1-5, with 9 bases matching TRBD1. The ends lost 3 bases at V and 7 bases at J; junction bases unmatched: 5. This CDR3 spans 14 amino acids. The germline V gene has CDR1 SGDLS and CDR2 YYNGEE. The CDR3 region is CASSATGGRQPQHF. CDR3 nucleotides: TGTGCCAGCAGCGCCACAGGGGGCAGACAGCCCCAGCATTTT.

The rearrangement links TRBV2 to TRBJ2-2, with 8 bases fitting TRBD2. From germline, CDR1 is SNHLY and CDR2 FYNNEI. The CDR3 has 14 amino acids. Unmatched junction bases numbered 8, after V lost 7 bases and J lost 7 bases. The CDR3: CASNSGGLVGELFF. As DNA, the CDR3 is TGTGCCAGCAATTCGGGGGGACTAGTCGGGGAGCTGTTTTTT.

V usage is TRBV15 and J usage is TRBJ1-6; no clear D gene. There are 15 residues in the CDR3. Trimming removed 6 bases from V and 5 bases from J, with 14 bases in between. CDR1 LNHNV and CDR2 YYDKDF come from the germline V gene (reference sequence). The CDR3 here is CATSQTEFNNSPLHF. The CDR3 DNA follows: TGTGCCACCAGTCAAACCGAGTTTAATAATTCACCCCTCCACTTT.

This clone came up once. The genes are TRBV19 and TRBJ2-7, with TRBD1 matching over 7 bases. Germline V gene data show CDR1 as LNHDA and CDR2 as SQIVND (reference sequence). The CDR3 is 14 amino acids. The J segment lost 3 bases and the V segment lost 5 bases, leaving 7 bases of the junction unmatched. CDR3 sequence: CASSPWDSHYEQYF. CDR3 DNA sequence: TGTGCCAGTAGTCCATGGGACAGCCACTACGAGCAGTACTTC.

The count of this clone is one. The chain links TRBV4-2 to TRBJ2-2; TRBD1 might be the D (6 bases). The CDR3 runs 14 residues. The germline V gene encodes CDR1 LGHNA and CDR2 YNFKEQ. V was cut by 5 bases and J by 5 bases, with 12 bases left in between. The CDR3 DNA reads TGTGCCAGCAGCGGTTCAGGGGCAACCGGGGAGCTGTTTTTT. Protein sequence: CASSGSGATGELFF.

V is TRBV5-4 and J is TRBJ1-2, with D hard to call. Germline V CDR1 and CDR2: SGHNT, YYREEE (reference sequence). Trimming removed 4 bases at V and 7 bases at J, with 17 bases between. This CDR3 region has 14 residues. DNA of the CDR3: TGTGCCAGCAGCCGCCCGACTGGCGGCTCTGGCTACACCTTC. Residues: CASSRPTGGSGYTF.